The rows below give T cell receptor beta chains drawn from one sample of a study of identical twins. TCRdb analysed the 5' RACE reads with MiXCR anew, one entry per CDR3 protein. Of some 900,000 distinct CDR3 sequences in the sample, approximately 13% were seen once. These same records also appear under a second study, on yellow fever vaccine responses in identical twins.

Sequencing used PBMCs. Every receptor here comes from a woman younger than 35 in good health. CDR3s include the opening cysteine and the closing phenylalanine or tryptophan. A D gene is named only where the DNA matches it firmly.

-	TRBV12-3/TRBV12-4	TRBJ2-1	CASRTGLLYNEQFF
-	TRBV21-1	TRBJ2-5	CASSKESGLAGQETQYF
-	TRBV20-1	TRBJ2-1	CSARDSAVPGRSSYNEQFF
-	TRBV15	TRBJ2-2	CATSRDQGPGELFF
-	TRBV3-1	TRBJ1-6	CASSQDQRGPLHF
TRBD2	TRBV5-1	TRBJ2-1	CASSLDRGLAGGSRSYNEQFF
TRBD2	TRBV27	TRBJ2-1	CASSYGISGTYNEQFF
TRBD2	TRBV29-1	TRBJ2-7	CSVGGLSGSLSYEQYF
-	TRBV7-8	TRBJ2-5	CASSYMRETQYF
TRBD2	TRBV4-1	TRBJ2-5	CASSPAPGLAVGGNQETQYF
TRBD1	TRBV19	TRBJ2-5	CASISGTGGKRTQYF
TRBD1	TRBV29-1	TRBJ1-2	CSVPRQGAMDGYTF
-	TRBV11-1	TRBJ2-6	CASSLTMTAGANVLTF
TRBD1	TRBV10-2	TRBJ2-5	CAVTKQGAFETQYF
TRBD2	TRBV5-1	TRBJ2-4	CASSLVLAGAENIQYF
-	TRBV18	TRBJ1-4	CASSASRQARTATNEKLFF